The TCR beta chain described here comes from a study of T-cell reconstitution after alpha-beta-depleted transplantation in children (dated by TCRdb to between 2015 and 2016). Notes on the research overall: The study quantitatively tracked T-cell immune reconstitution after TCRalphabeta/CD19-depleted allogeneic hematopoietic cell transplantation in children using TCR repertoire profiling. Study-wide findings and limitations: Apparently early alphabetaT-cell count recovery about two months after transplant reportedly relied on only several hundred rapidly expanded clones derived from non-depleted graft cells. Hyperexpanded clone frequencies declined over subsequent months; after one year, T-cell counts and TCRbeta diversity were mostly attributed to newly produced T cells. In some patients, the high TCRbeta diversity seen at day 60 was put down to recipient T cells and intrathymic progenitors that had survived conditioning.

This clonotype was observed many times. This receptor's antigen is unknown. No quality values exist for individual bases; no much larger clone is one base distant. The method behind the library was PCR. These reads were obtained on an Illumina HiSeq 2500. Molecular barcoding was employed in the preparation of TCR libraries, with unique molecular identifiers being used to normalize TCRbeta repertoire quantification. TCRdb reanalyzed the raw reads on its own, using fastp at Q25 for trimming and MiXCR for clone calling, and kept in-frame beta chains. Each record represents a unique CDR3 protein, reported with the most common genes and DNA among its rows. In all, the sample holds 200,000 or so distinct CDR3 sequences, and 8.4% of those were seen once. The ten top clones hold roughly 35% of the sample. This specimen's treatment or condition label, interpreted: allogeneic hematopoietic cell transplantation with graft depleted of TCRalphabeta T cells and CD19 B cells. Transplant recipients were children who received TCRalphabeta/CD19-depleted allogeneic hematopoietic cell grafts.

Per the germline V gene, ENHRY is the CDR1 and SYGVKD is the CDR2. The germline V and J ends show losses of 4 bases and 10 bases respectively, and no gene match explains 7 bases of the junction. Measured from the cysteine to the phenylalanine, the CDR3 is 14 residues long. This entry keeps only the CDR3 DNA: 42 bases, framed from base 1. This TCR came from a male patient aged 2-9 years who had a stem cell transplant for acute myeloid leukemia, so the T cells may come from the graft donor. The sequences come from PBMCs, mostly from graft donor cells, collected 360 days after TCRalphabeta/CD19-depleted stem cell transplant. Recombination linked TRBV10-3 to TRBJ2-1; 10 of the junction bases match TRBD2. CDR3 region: CAISVSGRSIEQFF. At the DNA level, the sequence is TGTGCCATCAGTGTTAGCGGGAGGTCCATCGAGCAGTTCTTC.